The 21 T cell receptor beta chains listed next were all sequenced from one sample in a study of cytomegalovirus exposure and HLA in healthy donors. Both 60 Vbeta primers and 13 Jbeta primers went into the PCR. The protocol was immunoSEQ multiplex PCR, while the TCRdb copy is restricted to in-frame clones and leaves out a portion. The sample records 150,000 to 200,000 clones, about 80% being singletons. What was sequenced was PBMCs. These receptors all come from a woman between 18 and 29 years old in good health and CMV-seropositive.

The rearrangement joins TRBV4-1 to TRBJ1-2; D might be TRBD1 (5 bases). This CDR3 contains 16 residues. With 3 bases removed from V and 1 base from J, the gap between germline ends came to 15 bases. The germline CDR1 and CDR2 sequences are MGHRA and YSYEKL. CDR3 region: CASSHVYQGRNYGYTF. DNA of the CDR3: TGCGCCAGCAGCCACGTATATCAGGGTCGTAACTATGGCTACACCTTC.

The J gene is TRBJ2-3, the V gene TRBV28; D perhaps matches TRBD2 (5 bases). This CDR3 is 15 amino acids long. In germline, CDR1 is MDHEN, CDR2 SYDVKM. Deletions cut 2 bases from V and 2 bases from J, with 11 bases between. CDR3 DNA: TGTGCCAGCAGTTTAGCTAGCCCCCCCACAGATACGCAGTATTTT. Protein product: CASSLASPPTDTQYF. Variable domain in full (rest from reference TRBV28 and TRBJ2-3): DVKVTQSSRYLVKRTGEKVFLECVQDMDHENMFWYRQDPGLGLRLIYFSYDVKMKEKGDIPEGYSVSREKKERFSLILESASTNQTSMYLCASSLASPPTDTQYFGPGTRLTVL.

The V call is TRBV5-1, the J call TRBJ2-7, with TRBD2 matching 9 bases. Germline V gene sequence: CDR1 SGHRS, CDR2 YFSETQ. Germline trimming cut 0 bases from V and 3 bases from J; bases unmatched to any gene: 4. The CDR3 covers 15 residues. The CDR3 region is CASSLDLAGIYEQYF. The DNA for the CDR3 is TGCGCCAGCAGCTTGGACCTAGCGGGGATCTACGAGCAGTACTTC.

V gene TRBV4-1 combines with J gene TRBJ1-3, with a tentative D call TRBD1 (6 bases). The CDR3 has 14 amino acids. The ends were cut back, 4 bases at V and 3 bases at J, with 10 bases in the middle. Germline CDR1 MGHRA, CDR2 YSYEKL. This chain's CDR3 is CASSPDRNGNTIYF. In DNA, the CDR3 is TGCGCCAGCAGCCCCGACAGGAATGGAAACACCATATATTTT.

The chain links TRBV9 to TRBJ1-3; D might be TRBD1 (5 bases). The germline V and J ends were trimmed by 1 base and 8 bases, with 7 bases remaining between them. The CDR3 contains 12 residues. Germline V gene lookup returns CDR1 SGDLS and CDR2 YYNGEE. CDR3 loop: CASSVLGDTIYF. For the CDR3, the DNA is TGTGCCAGCAGCGTATTAGGGGACACCATATATTTT.

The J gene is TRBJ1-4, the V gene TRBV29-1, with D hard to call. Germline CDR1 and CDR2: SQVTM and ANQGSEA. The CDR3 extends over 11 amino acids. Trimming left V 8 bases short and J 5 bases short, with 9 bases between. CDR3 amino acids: CSCGVNEKLFF. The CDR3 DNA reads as TGCAGCTGCGGGGTCAATGAAAAACTGTTTTTT. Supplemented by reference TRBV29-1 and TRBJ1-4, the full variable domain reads SAVISQKPSRDICQRGTSLTIQCQVDSQVTMMFWYRQQPGQSLTLIATANQGSEATYESGFVIDKFPISRPNLTFSTLTVSNMSPEDSSIYLCSCGVNEKLFFGSGTQLSVL.

The CDR3 bases are TGTGCCAGCTCATACCTAAGCGGCCAGCAGTTCTTC. Protein product: CASSYLSGQQFF. The chain has TRBV7-3 and TRBJ2-1; D may be TRBD2 (5 bases). Germline V gene data show CDR1 as SGHTA and CDR2 as FQGTGA. This CDR3 is built from 12 residues. With 8 bases removed from V and 11 bases from J, the gap between germline ends came to 16 bases.

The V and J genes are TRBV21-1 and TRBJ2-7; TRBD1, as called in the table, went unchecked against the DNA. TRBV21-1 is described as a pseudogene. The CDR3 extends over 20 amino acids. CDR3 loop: CASSKPHRHSLNSPPYEQYV. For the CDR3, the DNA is TGTGCCAGCAGCAAACCCCACCGACACAGCCTTAACTCTCCACCCTACGAGCAGTACGTC.

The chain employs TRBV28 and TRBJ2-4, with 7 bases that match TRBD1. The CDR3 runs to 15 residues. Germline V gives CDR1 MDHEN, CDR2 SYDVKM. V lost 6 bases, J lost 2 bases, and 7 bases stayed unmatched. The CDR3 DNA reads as TGTGCCAGCAGAACAGGGGTCTCAACCAAAAACATTCAGTACTTC. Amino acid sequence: CASRTGVSTKNIQYF. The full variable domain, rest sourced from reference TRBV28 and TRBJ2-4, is DVKVTQSSRYLVKRTGEKVFLECVQDMDHENMFWYRQDPGLGLRLIYFSYDVKMKEKGDIPEGYSVSREKKERFSLILESASTNQTSMYLCASRTGVSTKNIQYFGAGTRLSVL.

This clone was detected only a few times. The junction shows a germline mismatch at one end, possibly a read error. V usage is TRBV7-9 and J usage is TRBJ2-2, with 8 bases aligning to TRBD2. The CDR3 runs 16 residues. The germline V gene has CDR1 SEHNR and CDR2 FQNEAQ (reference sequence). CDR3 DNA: TGTTCCAGCAGCTTATCTAGCGGGTTTTACACCGGGGAGCTGTTTTTT. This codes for CSSSLSSGFYTGELFF.

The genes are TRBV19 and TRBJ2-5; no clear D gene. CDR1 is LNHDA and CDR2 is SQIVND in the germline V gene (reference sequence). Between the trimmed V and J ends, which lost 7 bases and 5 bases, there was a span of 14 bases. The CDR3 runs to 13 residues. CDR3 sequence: CASKNLDWETQYF. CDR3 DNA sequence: TGTGCCAGTAAAAACCTAGATTGGGAGACCCAGTACTTC.

This chain's CDR3 is CASSVLSNQPQHF. The CDR3 bases are TGTGCCAGCAGTGTCCTGAGCAATCAGCCCCAGCATTTT. The chain is built from TRBV2 and TRBJ1-5; the D is unclear. Germline V gene sequence: CDR1 SNHLY, CDR2 FYNNEI. This CDR3 is built from 13 residues. V lost 4 bases and J 1 base, leaving 5 bases between the germline ends.

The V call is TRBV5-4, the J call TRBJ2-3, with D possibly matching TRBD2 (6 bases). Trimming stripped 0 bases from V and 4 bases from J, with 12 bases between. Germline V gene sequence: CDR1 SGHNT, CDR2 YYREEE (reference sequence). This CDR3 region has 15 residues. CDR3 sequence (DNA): TGTGCCAGCAGCTTGGTGGGGGGACTTCCAGATACGCAGTATTTT. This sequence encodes CASSLVGGLPDTQYF.

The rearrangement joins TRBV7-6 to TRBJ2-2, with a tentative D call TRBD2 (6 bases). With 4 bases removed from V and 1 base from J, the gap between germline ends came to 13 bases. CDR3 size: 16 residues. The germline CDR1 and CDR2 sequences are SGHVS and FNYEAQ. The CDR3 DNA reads TGTGCCAGCAGCTCCGTGCGGGAAGTGAACACCGGGGAGCTGTTTTTT. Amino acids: CASSSVREVNTGELFF.

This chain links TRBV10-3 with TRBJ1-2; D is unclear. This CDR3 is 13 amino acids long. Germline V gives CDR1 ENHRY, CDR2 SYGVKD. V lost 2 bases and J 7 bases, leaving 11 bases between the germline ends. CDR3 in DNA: TGTGCCATCAGTGAGCTTGAGCAGGTTGGCTACACCTTC. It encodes CAISELEQVGYTF.

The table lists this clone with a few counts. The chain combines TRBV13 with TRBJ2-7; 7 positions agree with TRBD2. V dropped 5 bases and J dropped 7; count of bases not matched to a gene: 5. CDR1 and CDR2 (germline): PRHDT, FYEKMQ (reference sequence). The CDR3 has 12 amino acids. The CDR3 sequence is CASSPWGGEQYV. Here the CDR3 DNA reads TGTGCCAGCAGCCCCTGGGGGGGGGAGCAGTACGTC.

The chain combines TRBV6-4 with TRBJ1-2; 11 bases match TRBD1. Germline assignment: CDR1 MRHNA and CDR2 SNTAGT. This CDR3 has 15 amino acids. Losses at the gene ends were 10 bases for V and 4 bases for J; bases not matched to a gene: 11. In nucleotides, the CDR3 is TGTGCCACCAGGGAAGGGACAGGGGGTGCCTATGGCTACACCTTC. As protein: CATREGTGGAYGYTF.

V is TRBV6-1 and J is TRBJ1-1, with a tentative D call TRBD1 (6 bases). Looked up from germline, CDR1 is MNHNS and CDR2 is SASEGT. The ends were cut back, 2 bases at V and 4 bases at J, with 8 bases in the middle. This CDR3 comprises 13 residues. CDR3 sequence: CASSESRGTEAFF. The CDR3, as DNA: TGTGCCAGCAGTGAAAGCAGGGGCACTGAAGCTTTCTTT.

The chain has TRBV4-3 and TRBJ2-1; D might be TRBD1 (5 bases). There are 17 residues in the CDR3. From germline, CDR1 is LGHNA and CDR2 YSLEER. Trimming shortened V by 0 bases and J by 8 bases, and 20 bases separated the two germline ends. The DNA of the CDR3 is TGCGCCAGCAGCCAAGATCGGCAGGGAAAAGCCCGGCATGAGCAGTTCTTC. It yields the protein CASSQDRQGKARHEQFF.

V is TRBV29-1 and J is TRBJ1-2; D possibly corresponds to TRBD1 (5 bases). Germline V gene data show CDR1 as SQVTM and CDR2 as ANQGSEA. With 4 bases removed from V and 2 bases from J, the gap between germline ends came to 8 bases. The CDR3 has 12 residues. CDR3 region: CSVAQGNYGYTF. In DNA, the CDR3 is TGCAGCGTTGCCCAGGGAAACTATGGCTACACCTTC.

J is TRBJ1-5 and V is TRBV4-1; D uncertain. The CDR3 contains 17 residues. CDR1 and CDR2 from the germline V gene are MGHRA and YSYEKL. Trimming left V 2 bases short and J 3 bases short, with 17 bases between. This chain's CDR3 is CASSQRYARGNNQPQHF. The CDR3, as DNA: TGCGCCAGCAGCCAAAGGTACGCCCGAGGGAACAATCAGCCCCAGCATTTT.